This TCR beta chain is drawn from a study of T cell clones after liver transplantation. Study information: As an antigen-independent comparator, third-party-reactive TCRbeta sequences came from pre-transplant mixed lymphocyte reactions. Apart from a few HCV-positive recipients, transplants were for non-autoimmune, non-viral reasons. Without induction therapy, subjects received standard immunosuppression until 12-24 months post-transplant.

The CDR3 runs to 20 residues. V shed 0 bases, J shed 2 bases, and the junction held 9 bases outside the gene matches. Germline CDR1 reads SGHVS; CDR2 reads FQNEAQ. TCRdb's copy holds only in-frame clones and misses some; the assay was immunoSEQ multiplex PCR. The data show roughly 80,000 clones, with about 82% seen just once and around 0.5% held by the top ten. This chain uses TRBV7-8 with TRBJ2-6; 11 bases line up with TRBD1. The source was CD4+ T cells from blood, collected approximately 45 months after liver transplant. The TCR was taken from a human patient who received a liver transplant. A share of the T cells may be of graft donor origin. The CDR3 nucleotides are TGTGCCAGCAGCTTAGCGCCTAGGACAGGGGGCGCTACTGGGGCCAACGTCCTGACTTTC. Its protein product is CASSLAPRTGGATGANVLTF.